The 32 T cell receptor beta chains in this list originate from one sample, sequenced in a study of blood T cell repertoires in COVID-19. Data came from immunoSEQ multiplex PCR; TCRdb stores just in-frame clones and leaves some out. The sample shows around 300,000 clones, 75% to 90% of them seen only once. The source material was peripheral blood. These receptors originate from a man aged 50 or older with acute or convalescent COVID-19.

The CDR3 sequence is CASRTSGGTDTQYF. The CDR3 DNA follows: TGTGCCAGCCGGACTAGCGGGGGAACAGATACGCAGTATTTT. The chain joins TRBV10-3 to TRBJ2-3; TRBD2 aligns across 13 bases. CDR1 and CDR2 (germline): ENHRY, SYGVKD. The CDR3 consists of 14 residues. The junction had 4 bases not matched to a gene; V was cut back by 10 bases and J by 3 bases.

The genes are TRBV12-3 or TRBV12-4 and TRBJ1-2; TRBD1 matches at 8 bases. The CDR3 has 11 residues. The junction had 3 bases not matched to a gene; V was cut back by 8 bases and J by 7 bases. CDR3 sequence reads: CASGQGLGYTF. The CDR3, as DNA: TGTGCCAGCGGACAGGGTCTTGGCTACACCTTC.

The chain has TRBV10-1 and TRBJ2-1; D is undetermined. The germline CDR1 and CDR2 sequences are WNHNN and SYGVQD (reference sequence). This CDR3 spans 13 amino acids. Deletions cut 8 bases from V and 0 bases from J, with 8 bases between. This chain's CDR3 is CASSFSSYNEQFF. In DNA form, the CDR3 reads TGCGCCAGCTCCTTTAGCTCCTACAATGAGCAGTTCTTC.

The J gene is TRBJ2-1, the V gene TRBV10-3; 8 bases agree with TRBD1. Per germline, CDR1 ENHRY and CDR2 SYGVKD. The CDR3 has 13 amino acids. Germline trimming cut 7 bases from V and 8 bases from J; bases unmatched to any gene: 7. The CDR3 nucleotides read TGTGCCATCACCTCCGGACAGGGCTATGAGCAGTTCTTC. The encoded protein is CAITSGQGYEQFF.

The chain employs TRBV6-4 and TRBJ2-1, with 8 bases matching TRBD2. This CDR3 is 16 amino acids long. CDR1 and CDR2 (germline): MRHNA, SNTAGT. The V and J ends lost 1 base and 6 bases, in that order; junction bases with no gene match: 8. The CDR3 DNA reads TGTGCCAGCAGTGACTACCCGGGCGGGGGGATCAATGAGCAGTTCTTC. Protein sequence: CASSDYPGGGINEQFF.

The V call is TRBV3-1 (or the pseudogene TRBV3-2), the J call TRBJ1-4; 12 bases line up with TRBD1. The germline gives CDR1 LGHDT, CDR2 YNNKEL (reference sequence). The trim removed 6 bases at V and 4 bases at J, leaving 12 bases unmatched. The CDR3 runs to 18 residues. The CDR3 DNA sequence: TGTGCCAGCAGAGAGGGGACAGGGGGCTTTCGGGGTAATGAAAAACTGTTTTTT. This encodes CASREGTGGFRGNEKLFF.

This chain connects TRBV2 to TRBJ1-5, with a possible D match to TRBD1 (6 bases). The germline CDR1 and CDR2 sequences are SNHLY and FYNNEI. The CDR3 is made up of 17 amino acids. V gave up 7 bases and J gave up 0 bases, with 19 bases separating them. In DNA form, the CDR3 reads TGTGCCAGCACCCGACTTGACAGGTATAATAGCAATCAGCCCCAGCATTTT. It specifies CASTRLDRYNSNQPQHF.

V and J are TRBV6-6 and TRBJ1-4, with D uncertain. Per germline, CDR1 MNHNY and CDR2 SVGAGI (reference sequence). Trimming cost V 1 base and J 5 bases, with 8 bases left between them. The CDR3 sequence is 14 residues long. In nucleotides, the CDR3 is TGTGCCAGCAGTTACTACGAGGAGAATGAAAAACTGTTTTTT. Translation: CASSYYEENEKLFF.

The J gene is TRBJ1-1, the V gene TRBV15; D call uncertain. The V end lost 2 bases, the J end lost 5 bases, and 6 bases lay between the germline ends. Germline CDR1 is LNHNV and CDR2 is YYDKDF (reference sequence). The CDR3 is made up of 12 amino acids. The CDR3 here is CATSRLETEAFF. As DNA, the CDR3 is TGTGCCACCAGCAGACTGGAGACTGAAGCTTTCTTT.

The chain joins TRBV12-3 or TRBV12-4 to TRBJ1-1; possibly TRBD1 for D (6 bases). The CDR3 is 13 residues long. Between the trimmed V and J ends, which lost 3 bases and 5 bases, there was a span of 10 bases. CDR3 residues: CASSLKGETEAFF. CDR3 nucleotides: TGTGCCAGCAGTTTGAAGGGGGAGACTGAAGCTTTCTTT.

In its sample, this clone was seen a few times. The chain links TRBV6-6 to TRBJ2-7; 7 positions match TRBD1. Germline CDR1 is MNHNY and CDR2 is SVGAGI (reference sequence). V was clipped by 9 bases and J by 2 bases; unmatched bases: 10. The CDR3 extends over 14 amino acids. DNA of the CDR3: TGTGCCAGTCTCCGGGACAGTAATGCCTACGAGCAGTACTTC. This translates into CASLRDSNAYEQYF.

This sequence joins TRBV30 and TRBJ2-1; D not resolved. CDR3 length equals 14 residues. The V gene lost 1 base and the J gene lost 4 bases, with 11 bases spanning the gap. Per the germline V gene, CDR1 is GTSNPN and CDR2 is SVGIG (reference sequence). For the CDR3, the DNA is TGTGCCTGGAGTGAGGTCAGAGGATACAATGAGCAGTTCTTC. Translating gives CAWSEVRGYNEQFF. Using reference TRBV30 and TRBJ2-1 for the parts outside the CDR3, the full variable domain is SQTIHQWPATLVQPVGSPLSLECTVEGTSNPNLYWYRQAAGRGLQLLFYSVGIGQISSEVPQNLSASRPQDRQFILSSKKLLLSDSGFYLCAWSEVRGYNEQFFGPGTRLTVL.

CDR3 DNA sequence: TGTGCCAGCCGGGGGGACCAAGAGACCCAGTACTTC. Amino acids: CASRGDQETQYF. The V call is TRBV6-5, the J call TRBJ2-5, with 7 nucleotides matching TRBD2. V dropped 8 bases and J dropped 0; count of bases not matched to a gene: 0. CDR1 and CDR2 (germline): MNHEY, SVGAGI. CDR3 length: 12 amino acids.

This chain links TRBV6-5 with TRBJ2-3, with TRBD2 as a possible D gene (5 bases). CDR1 and CDR2 from the germline V gene are MNHEY and SVGAGI. The CDR3 is made up of 16 amino acids. V lost 0 bases to trimming and J lost 5 bases, with 15 bases between them. The CDR3: CASSYSSGVTQDTQYF. The CDR3 nucleotides are TGTGCCAGCAGTTACTCTTCCGGGGTGACCCAAGATACGCAGTATTTT.

The rearrangement links TRBV27 to TRBJ2-1, with 9 bases aligning to TRBD1. This CDR3 has 13 amino acids. Germline V gives CDR1 MNHEY, CDR2 SMNVEV (reference sequence). The V segment lost 4 bases and the J segment 11 bases; nucleotides outside the gene matches: 6. This CDR3 reads CASSWGQGEKQFF. CDR3 DNA sequence: TGTGCCAGCAGTTGGGGACAGGGTGAAAAGCAGTTCTTC.

This clone came up a few times. The chain links TRBV6-5 to TRBJ2-7; no firm D call. The CDR3 contains 11 residues. The germline V gene has CDR1 MNHEY and CDR2 SVGAGI. V was trimmed by 10 bases and J by 0 bases, leaving 7 bases between them. The CDR3 loop reads CATHFSYEQYF. In nucleotides, the CDR3 is TGTGCCACCCACTTCTCCTACGAGCAGTACTTC.

V usage is TRBV2 and J usage is TRBJ2-3, with D perhaps matching TRBD2 (5 bases). The length of the CDR3 is 15 residues. Germline-derived CDR1 and CDR2 are SNHLY and FYNNEI. Between the trimmed V and J ends, which lost 3 bases and 1 base, there was a span of 11 bases. CDR3 in amino acids: CASSDLKRGTDTQYF. DNA of the CDR3: TGTGCCAGCAGTGATCTCAAGAGGGGCACAGATACGCAGTATTTT.

The chain is built from TRBV11-3 and TRBJ2-5, with 11 bases identical to TRBD2. Trimming cost V 3 bases and J 6 bases; bases outside gene matches: 3. The CDR3 spans 14 residues. CDR1 and CDR2 (germline): SGHNT, YENEEA. CDR3 in amino acids: CASSLGLAAQTQYF. The CDR3 DNA follows: TGTGCCAGCAGCTTGGGACTAGCGGCCCAGACCCAGTACTTC.

The chain combines TRBV10-3 with TRBJ1-2; tentatively, D is TRBD1 (6 bases). Trimming took off 4 bases at V and 8 bases at J, with 20 bases between the two ends. Germline CDR1 reads ENHRY; CDR2 reads SYGVKD. This CDR3 has 15 residues. This CDR3 reads CAISGVSGEGRGYTF. The CDR3 DNA reads TGTGCCATCAGTGGAGTCTCAGGGGAAGGTCGCGGCTACACCTTC.

V gene TRBV4-1 combines with J gene TRBJ1-2, with 7 nucleotides matching TRBD1. V gave up 5 bases and J gave up 3 bases; unmatched junction bases: 3. Germline V CDR1 and CDR2: MGHRA, YSYEKL. The CDR3 runs 13 residues. CDR3 coding DNA: TGCGCCAGCAGCGTAGGGGGCGACTATGGCTACACCTTC. It translates to CASSVGGDYGYTF.

The chain joins TRBV4-1 to TRBJ2-7; D might be TRBD2 (6 bases). From germline, CDR1 is MGHRA and CDR2 YSYEKL. This CDR3 spans 16 amino acids. Trimming stripped 4 bases from V and 0 bases from J, with 16 bases between. CDR3 sequence: CASSRTWLADSYEQYF. CDR3 bases: TGCGCCAGCAGCCGTACCTGGTTAGCGGACTCCTACGAGCAGTACTTC.

The chain links TRBV5-8 to TRBJ2-3, with TRBD2 as a possible D gene (6 bases). Germline values: CDR1 SGHTS, CDR2 YDEGEE. Trimming removed 7 bases from V and 0 bases from J, with 15 bases in between. The CDR3 is 15 residues long. The CDR3 is CASPGWGVSTDTQYF. CDR3 bases: TGTGCCAGCCCCGGGTGGGGGGTAAGCACAGATACGCAGTATTTT.

A single count supports this clone. The chain carries TRBV6-5 and TRBJ1-2; D is undetermined. Germline values: CDR1 MNHEY, CDR2 SVGAGI. The CDR3 contains 13 residues. V was cut by 7 bases and J by 5 bases, with 14 bases left in between. The CDR3 sequence: CASNEAPGYGYTF. The CDR3 DNA reads TGTGCCAGCAACGAGGCCCCCGGGTATGGCTACACCTTC.

The V call is TRBV5-5, the J call TRBJ2-7; 7 nucleotides line up with TRBD1. CDR1 is SGHKS and CDR2 is YYEKEE in the germline V gene (reference sequence). With 4 bases clipped from V and 5 bases from J, the junction kept 9 bases outside the gene matches. CDR3 length: 14 amino acids. DNA of the CDR3: TGTGCCAGCAGCCCGCGACAGGGAGCTGACGAGCAGTACTTC. Protein: CASSPRQGADEQYF.

CDR3 coding DNA: TGTGCCAGTCGGGTCGGGAGCTCCTACAATGAGCAGTTCTTC. Protein product: CASRVGSSYNEQFF. The V gene is TRBV5-4, the J gene TRBJ2-1, with a tentative D call TRBD2 (6 bases). This CDR3 spans 14 amino acids. Germline values: CDR1 SGHNT, CDR2 YYREEE (reference sequence). V was trimmed by 8 bases and J by 0 bases, leaving 12 bases between them.

The chain employs TRBV18 and TRBJ2-5, with 8 bases identical to TRBD1. There are 15 residues in the CDR3. CDR1 is KGHSH, CDR2 LQKENI, per germline. V gave up 2 bases and J gave up 5 bases; unmatched junction bases: 7. CDR3: CASSPGQGGPETQYF. The CDR3 nucleotides are TGTGCCAGCTCACCAGGACAGGGAGGTCCGGAGACCCAGTACTTC. Full variable domain (missing parts from reference TRBV18 and TRBJ2-5): NAGVMQNPRHLVRRRGQEARLRCSPMKGHSHVYWYRQLPEEGLKFMVYLQKENIIDESGMPKERFSAEFPKEGPSILRIQQVVRGDSAAYFCASSPGQGGPETQYFGPGTRLLVL.

The sample holds a few counts of this clone. The V call is TRBV2, the J call TRBJ2-7, with D tentatively TRBD1 (6 bases). The V end lost 8 bases, the J end lost 3 bases, and 20 bases lay between the germline ends. CDR3 length: 15 residues. The germline gives CDR1 SNHLY, CDR2 FYNNEI. The CDR3, as DNA: TGTGCCAGCTCGGTCCGGGACACGGGCCGCTACGAGCAGTACTTC. Its translation: CASSVRDTGRYEQYF.

The V gene is TRBV12-3 or TRBV12-4, the J gene TRBJ1-3; D unresolved. V gave up 3 bases and J gave up 4 bases, with 4 bases separating them. The CDR3 totals 12 residues. This CDR3 is CASSFQGNTIYF. The CDR3 DNA sequence: TGTGCCAGCAGTTTTCAGGGAAACACCATATATTTT.

The chain uses TRBV13 and TRBJ2-5, with a possible D match to TRBD2 (7 bases). The germline gives CDR1 PRHDT, CDR2 FYEKMQ (reference sequence). The CDR3 totals 16 residues. Trimming shortened V by 1 base and J by 2 bases, and 14 bases separated the two germline ends. The CDR3 sequence: CASSLVGGGGQETQYF. CDR3 nucleotides: TGTGCCAGCAGCTTAGTTGGGGGAGGGGGACAAGAGACCCAGTACTTC.

CDR3 coding DNA: TGTGCCAGCAGCCAAGATCCCAGAACTAATGAAAAACTGTTTTTT. This translates into CASSQDPRTNEKLFF. The chain employs TRBV4-2 and TRBJ1-4, with D uncertain. V lost 0 bases to trimming and J lost 1 base, with 6 bases between them. CDR1 LGHNA and CDR2 YNFKEQ come from the germline V gene. CDR3 size: 15 residues.

The J gene is TRBJ1-4, the V gene TRBV6-5; possible D gene TRBD1, 6 bases. Deletions cut 7 bases from V and 7 bases from J, with 19 bases between. CDR1 is MNHEY, CDR2 SVGAGI, per germline. The CDR3 has 15 residues. CDR3 protein: CASKGPTGTPEKLFF. The CDR3 DNA follows: TGTGCCAGCAAGGGTCCCACGGGGACACCTGAAAAACTGTTTTTT.

The chain employs TRBV18 and TRBJ2-1, with D possibly TRBD2 on 6 matching bases. V was trimmed by 3 bases and J by 0 bases, leaving 12 bases between them. From germline, CDR1 is KGHSH and CDR2 LQKENI. The CDR3 consists of 16 residues. CDR3: CASSPPGDHSYNEQFF. The CDR3 DNA sequence: TGTGCCAGCTCACCGCCGGGGGACCACTCCTACAATGAGCAGTTCTTC. Together with reference TRBV18 and TRBJ2-1, the CDR3 gives the full variable domain: NAGVMQNPRHLVRRRGQEARLRCSPMKGHSHVYWYRQLPEEGLKFMVYLQKENIIDESGMPKERFSAEFPKEGPSILRIQQVVRGDSAAYFCASSPPGDHSYNEQFFGPGTRLTVL.